Listed here are 25 T cell receptor beta chains from one sample, sequenced in a study of shared clonotypes between healthy human individuals. TCRdb's copy holds only in-frame clones and misses some; the assay was immunoSEQ multiplex PCR. The table records a few hundred thousand clones, around 96% of them present only once. Material: memory CD8+ T cells sorted from blood. Subset in this sample: CD45RO+ cells pooled with CCR7-negative TemRA cells. All receptors derive from a man aged 30 to 45 in good health.

This clone appeared a single time. The gene calls are TRBV7-9 and TRBJ2-7, with D tentatively TRBD1 (6 bases). V was clipped by 4 bases and J by 3 bases, with 16 bases between them. Germline assignment: CDR1 SEHNR and CDR2 FQNEAQ (reference sequence). This CDR3 spans 15 amino acids. CDR3 residues: CASSSDRSSHYEQYF. DNA for the CDR3: TGTGCCAGCAGCTCCGACAGGTCATCTCACTACGAGCAGTACTTC.

V usage is TRBV4-1 and J usage is TRBJ2-2, with a weak D call TRBD2 (6 bases). Trimming stripped 0 bases from V and 1 base from J, with 12 bases between. Germline V gives CDR1 MGHRA, CDR2 YSYEKL. The CDR3 is 17 residues long. DNA for the CDR3: TGCGCCAGCAGCCAAGATCTGGGGGGAGTGAACACCGGGGAGCTGTTTTTT. Amino acid sequence: CASSQDLGGVNTGELFF.

CDR3 sequence (DNA): TGTGCCAGCAGCTTACGGCCCCATGGGGCTCAGCCCCAGCATTTT. This encodes CASSLRPHGAQPQHF. The gene calls are TRBV5-8 and TRBJ1-5, with a tentative D call TRBD1 (5 bases). The germline gives CDR1 SGHTS, CDR2 YDEGEE. The CDR3 covers 15 residues. V was pared by 2 bases and J by 6 bases, with 15 bases between.

In this sample, this clone turned up once. The rearrangement joins TRBV6-1 to TRBJ2-2, with D possibly being TRBD1 or TRBD2 (5 bases each). This CDR3 has 15 residues. Deletions cut 6 bases from V and 6 bases from J, with 17 bases between. The V gene's germline CDR1 is MNHNS and CDR2 SASEGT. CDR3 amino acids: CASRGRDPFAGELFF. Written as DNA, the CDR3 is TGTGCCAGCAGGGGCCGGGACCCATTCGCCGGGGAGCTGTTTTTT.

With respect to this clone: This same CDR3 is encoded by further DNA sequences in the sample. The chain employs TRBV13 and TRBJ1-2; the D gene is possibly TRBD1 (6 bases). The CDR3 length is 14 residues. CDR1 and CDR2 (germline): PRHDT, FYEKMQ (reference sequence). The V end lost 0 bases, the J end lost 5 bases, and 10 bases lay between the germline ends. CDR3 bases: TGTGCCAGCAGCTTAGGACAGGGACCTTATGGCTACACCTTC. As protein: CASSLGQGPYGYTF.

This clone was detected only once. The chain employs TRBV2 and TRBJ1-5; possible D gene TRBD1, 5 bases. CDR1 and CDR2 from the germline V gene are SNHLY and FYNNEI. This CDR3 is 15 amino acids long. Deletions cut 1 base from V and 3 bases from J, with 10 bases between. The CDR3 DNA reads TGTGCCAGCAGTGAAGGAGGGGTGCCCAATCAGCCCCAGCATTTT. Residues: CASSEGGVPNQPQHF.

This clone has a single count. This sequence joins TRBV6-5 and TRBJ2-5; the D is unclear. CDR3 length: 11 amino acids. V was clipped by 6 bases and J by 5 bases, with 7 bases between them. Germline V gene sequence: CDR1 MNHEY, CDR2 SVGAGI. The CDR3 sequence is CASSNTETQYF. CDR3 sequence (DNA): TGTGCCAGCAGCAATACGGAGACCCAGTACTTC.

This chain uses TRBV9 with TRBJ2-1; D is possibly TRBD2 (6 bases). Trimming took off 4 bases at V and 6 bases at J, with 17 bases between the two ends. Germline V gives CDR1 SGDLS, CDR2 YYNGEE. The CDR3 loop spans 15 amino acids. The DNA for the CDR3 is TGTGCCAGCAGCCCAAGAGGCCTAGCGAGCAATGAGCAGTTCTTC. Its protein is CASSPRGLASNEQFF.

The chain recombines TRBV2 with TRBJ1-1, with 10 bases that match TRBD1. The CDR3 spans 14 residues. V shed 8 bases, J shed 2 bases, and the junction held 5 bases outside the gene matches. Germline V CDR1 and CDR2: SNHLY, FYNNEI. CDR3 DNA sequence: TGTGCCAGCGAGGGACAGGGGACTAACACTGAAGCTTTCTTT. Translation: CASEGQGTNTEAFF.

V usage is TRBV15 and J usage is TRBJ2-1; 12 bases align to TRBD1. CDR3 size: 15 residues. V dropped 5 bases and J dropped 5; count of bases not matched to a gene: 4. In germline, CDR1 is LNHNV, CDR2 YYDKDF (reference sequence). In DNA form, the CDR3 reads TGTGCCACCAGCCGGGACAGGGGGCGCAACAATGAGCAGTTCTTC. It codes for CATSRDRGRNNEQFF.

This sequence joins TRBV10-3 and TRBJ2-7; D ambiguous. Germline V CDR1 and CDR2: ENHRY, SYGVKD. V lost 6 bases and J 6 bases, leaving 12 bases between the germline ends. This CDR3 comprises 12 residues. CDR3 DNA sequence: TGTGCCATCAGGGAAGGGTATGGCGAGCAGTACTTC. It is translated as CAIREGYGEQYF.

The V and J genes are TRBV25-1 and TRBJ1-2, with 12 bases matching TRBD1. Germline assignment: CDR1 MGHDK and CDR2 SYGVNS. The CDR3 is made up of 14 amino acids. V dropped 3 bases and J dropped 8; count of bases not matched to a gene: 4. The CDR3 reads CASSDPGTGGGYTF. The CDR3 bases are TGTGCCAGCAGTGATCCCGGGACAGGGGGCGGCTACACCTTC.

J is TRBJ1-2 and V is TRBV25-1; the D is unclear. V was pared by 6 bases and J by 2 bases, with 10 bases between. This CDR3 is 13 amino acids long. CDR1 and CDR2 (germline): MGHDK, SYGVNS. CDR3 loop: CASSSDRNYGYTF. CDR3 nucleotide sequence: TGTGCCAGCAGCAGCGATCGAAACTATGGCTACACCTTC.

The gene calls are TRBV7-6 and TRBJ2-1, with D possibly TRBD2 on 6 matching bases. Germline CDR1 reads SGHVS; CDR2 reads FNYEAQ. This CDR3 contains 16 residues. The V gene lost 1 base and the J gene lost 0 bases, with 10 bases spanning the gap. The CDR3: CASSLGLDSSYNEQFF. In DNA form, the CDR3 reads TGTGCCAGCAGCTTAGGACTAGACAGCTCCTACAATGAGCAGTTCTTC.

The rearrangement links TRBV27 to TRBJ2-5; no firm D call. Between the trimmed V and J ends, which lost 2 bases and 5 bases, there was a span of 0 bases. CDR1 is MNHEY and CDR2 is SMNVEV in the germline V gene (reference sequence). The CDR3 is 10 residues long. CDR3 sequence reads: CASSLETQYF. DNA for the CDR3: TGTGCCAGCAGTTTAGAGACCCAGTACTTC.

This chain connects TRBV5-4 to TRBJ2-3; TRBD1 matches 7 bases. The germline CDR1 and CDR2 sequences are SGHNT and YYREEE (reference sequence). This CDR3 is built from 15 residues. The J segment lost 3 bases and the V segment lost 1 base, leaving 5 bases of the junction unmatched. DNA for the CDR3: TGTGCCAGCAGCTTGCCCCAGGGACAGACAGATACGCAGTATTTT. This gives the protein CASSLPQGQTDTQYF. Looking up the rest from reference TRBV5-4 and TRBJ2-3 gives the full variable domain: ETGVTQSPTHLIKTRGQQVTLRCSSQSGHNTVSWYQQALGQGPQFIFQYYREEENGRGNFPPRFSGLQFPNYSSELNVNALELDDSALYLCASSLPQGQTDTQYFGPGTRLTVL.

The gene calls are TRBV6-6 and TRBJ2-7; the match to TRBD1 covers 12 bases. The CDR3 is 14 amino acids. V was pared by 6 bases and J by 5 bases, with 5 bases of the junction left unmatched. Germline V gene data show CDR1 as MNHNY and CDR2 as SVGAGI (reference sequence). The CDR3 here is CASRRGDRGHEQYF. DNA for the CDR3: TGTGCCAGCAGAAGAGGGGACAGGGGGCACGAGCAGTACTTC.

The chain is built from TRBV5-7 and TRBJ2-1, with D tentatively TRBD2 (6 bases). TRBV5-7 is assigned to the ORF class and has an uncertain function. There are 15 residues in the CDR3. Trimming cost V 4 bases and J 4 bases, with 15 bases left between them. The CDR3, as DNA: TGTGCCAGCAGCCGAAGGGCTAGCGAGTACAATGAGCAGTTCTTC. Amino acids: CASSRRASEYNEQFF.

This chain links TRBV19 with TRBJ2-1; 7 bases agree with TRBD2. The germline V gene encodes CDR1 LNHDA and CDR2 SQIVND (reference sequence). V was clipped by 5 bases and J by 5 bases; unmatched bases: 15. This CDR3 contains 17 residues. The CDR3 reads CASSRPGEGGLNNEQFF. The CDR3 DNA reads as TGTGCCAGTAGTCGCCCCGGGGAGGGCGGACTAAACAATGAGCAGTTCTTC.

The chain joins TRBV28 to TRBJ1-1; a weak D match, TRBD1 (6 bases). Trimming shortened V by 6 bases and J by 1 base, and 12 bases separated the two germline ends. The CDR3 length is 14 residues. Germline V lookup: CDR1 MDHEN, CDR2 SYDVKM. DNA for the CDR3: TGTGCCAGCAGACAGGGAGGGTGGAACACTGAAGCTTTCTTT. It encodes CASRQGGWNTEAFF. Variable domain in full (rest from reference TRBV28 and TRBJ1-1): DVKVTQSSRYLVKRTGEKVFLECVQDMDHENMFWYRQDPGLGLRLIYFSYDVKMKEKGDIPEGYSVSREKKERFSLILESASTNQTSMYLCASRQGGWNTEAFFGQGTRLTVV.

As concerns this clone: The identical CDR3 is also encoded by other nucleotide sequences in the sample. CDR3 in amino acids: CSATSYNEQFF. CDR3 DNA: TGCAGTGCTACCTCCTACAATGAGCAGTTCTTC. This chain uses TRBV20-1 with TRBJ2-1, with D uncertain. This CDR3 is built from 11 residues. Germline-derived CDR1 and CDR2 are DFQATT and SNEGSKA (reference sequence). The germline V and J ends were trimmed by 4 bases and 0 bases, with 1 base remaining between them.

The chain's CDR3 is CASSLDGREGNTIYF. The DNA of the CDR3 is TGCGCCAGCAGCTTGGACGGAAGGGAAGGAAACACCATATATTTT. The rearrangement uses TRBV5-1 and TRBJ1-3, with D unresolved. Germline-derived CDR1 and CDR2 are SGHRS and YFSETQ. V was clipped by 0 bases and J by 4 bases, with 11 bases between them. The CDR3 contains 15 residues. The full variable domain, rest sourced from reference TRBV5-1 and TRBJ1-3, is KAGVTQTPRYLIKTRGQQVTLSCSPISGHRSVSWYQQTPGQGLQFLFEYFSETQRNKGNFPGRFSGRQFSNSRSEMNVSTLELGDSALYLCASSLDGREGNTIYFGEGSWLTVV.

J is TRBJ2-7 and V is TRBV27, with 8 bases aligning to TRBD2. CDR3 length: 14 residues. V lost 4 bases to trimming and J lost 4 bases; unmatched junction nucleotides: 6. The germline gives CDR1 MNHEY, CDR2 SMNVEV (reference sequence). The CDR3 DNA follows: TGTGCCAGCAGTTCAGCGGGAGTTTTTTACGAGCAGTACTTC. This sequence encodes CASSSAGVFYEQYF.

As to this clone: This same CDR3 is encoded by further DNA sequences in the sample. The gene calls are TRBV7-9 and TRBJ2-5; no firm D call. Looked up from germline, CDR1 is SEHNR and CDR2 is FQNEAQ (reference sequence). This CDR3 comprises 12 residues. V dropped 5 bases and J dropped 5 bases, with 9 bases sitting between them. The CDR3 DNA sequence: TGTGCCAGCAGCCCACCCGGGGAGACCCAGTACTTC. Protein sequence: CASSPPGETQYF.

The chain recombines TRBV1 with TRBJ2-1; no check of the table's D call, TRBD2, against the DNA was made. TRBV1 is noted as a pseudogene. This CDR3 spans 15 amino acids. The CDR3: CTSSQAGLAGAEQFF. The CDR3 DNA sequence: TGCACCAGCAGCCAAGCGGGACTAGCGGGAGCTGAGCAGTTCTTC.